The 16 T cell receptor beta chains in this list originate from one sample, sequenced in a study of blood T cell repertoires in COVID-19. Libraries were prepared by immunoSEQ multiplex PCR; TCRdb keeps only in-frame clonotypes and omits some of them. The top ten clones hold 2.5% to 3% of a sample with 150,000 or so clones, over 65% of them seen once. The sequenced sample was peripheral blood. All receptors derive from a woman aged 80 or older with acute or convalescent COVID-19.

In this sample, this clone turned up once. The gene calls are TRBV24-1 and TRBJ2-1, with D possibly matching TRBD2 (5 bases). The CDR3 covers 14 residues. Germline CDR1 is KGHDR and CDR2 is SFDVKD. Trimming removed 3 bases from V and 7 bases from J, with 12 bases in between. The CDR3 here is CATSDQWEINEQFF. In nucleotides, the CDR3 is TGTGCCACCAGTGATCAATGGGAGATTAATGAGCAGTTCTTC.

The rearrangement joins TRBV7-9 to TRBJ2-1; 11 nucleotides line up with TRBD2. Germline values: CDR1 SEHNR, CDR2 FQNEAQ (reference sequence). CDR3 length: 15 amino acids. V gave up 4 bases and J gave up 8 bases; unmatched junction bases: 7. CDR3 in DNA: TGTGCCAGCAGCTCGACTAGCGGGAAAGAAGATGAGCAGTTCTTC. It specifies CASSSTSGKEDEQFF.

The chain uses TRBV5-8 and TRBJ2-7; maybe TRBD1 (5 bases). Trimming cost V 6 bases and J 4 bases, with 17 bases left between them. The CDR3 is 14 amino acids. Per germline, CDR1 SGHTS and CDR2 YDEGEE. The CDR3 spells CASIPRVVGYEQYF. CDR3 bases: TGTGCCAGCATTCCCAGGGTGGTTGGGTACGAGCAGTACTTC.

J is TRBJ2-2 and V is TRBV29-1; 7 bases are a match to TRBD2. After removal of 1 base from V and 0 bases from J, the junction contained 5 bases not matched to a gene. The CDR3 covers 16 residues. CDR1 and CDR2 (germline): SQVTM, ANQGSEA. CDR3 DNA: TGCAGCGTTGAAGCCGTAGCGGGCGCGAACACCGGGGAGCTGTTTTTT. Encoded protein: CSVEAVAGANTGELFF.

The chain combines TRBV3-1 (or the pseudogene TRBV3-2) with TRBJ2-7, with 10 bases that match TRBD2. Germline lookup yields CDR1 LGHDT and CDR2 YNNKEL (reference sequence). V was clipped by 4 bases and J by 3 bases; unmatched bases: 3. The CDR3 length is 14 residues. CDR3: CASSLTSGIYEQYF. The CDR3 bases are TGTGCCAGCAGCCTAACTAGCGGGATCTACGAGCAGTACTTC.

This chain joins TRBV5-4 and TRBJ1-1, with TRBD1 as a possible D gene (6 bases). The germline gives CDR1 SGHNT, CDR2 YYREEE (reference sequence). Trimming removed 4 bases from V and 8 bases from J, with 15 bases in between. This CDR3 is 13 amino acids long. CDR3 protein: CASSTLTGTEAFF. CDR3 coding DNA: TGTGCCAGCAGCACTTTGACCGGGACAGAAGCTTTCTTT.

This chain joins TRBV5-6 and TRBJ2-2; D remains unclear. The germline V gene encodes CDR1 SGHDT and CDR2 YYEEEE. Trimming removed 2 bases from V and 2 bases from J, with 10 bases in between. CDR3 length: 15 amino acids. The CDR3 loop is CASSFFLLNTGELFF. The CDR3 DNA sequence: TGTGCCAGCAGCTTTTTCTTACTAAACACCGGGGAGCTGTTTTTT.

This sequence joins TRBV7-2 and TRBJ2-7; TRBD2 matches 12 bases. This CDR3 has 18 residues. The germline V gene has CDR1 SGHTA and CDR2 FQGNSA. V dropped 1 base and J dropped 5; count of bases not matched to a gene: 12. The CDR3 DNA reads TGTGCCAGCAGCTTAGACCCCCTTCTAGCGGGAGGGCGACACGAGCAGTACTTC. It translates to CASSLDPLLAGGRHEQYF. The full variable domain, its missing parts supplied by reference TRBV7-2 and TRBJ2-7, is GAGVSQSPSNKVTEKGKDVELRCDPISGHTALYWYRQSLGQGLEFLIYFQGNSAPDKSGLPSDRFSAERTGGSVSTLTIQRTQQEDSAVYLCASSLDPLLAGGRHEQYFGPGTRLTVT.

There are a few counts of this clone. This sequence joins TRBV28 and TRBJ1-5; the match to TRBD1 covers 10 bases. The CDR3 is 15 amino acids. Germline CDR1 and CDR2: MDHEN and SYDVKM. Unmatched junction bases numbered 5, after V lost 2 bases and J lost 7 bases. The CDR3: CASSLVTGGRQPQHF. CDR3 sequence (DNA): TGTGCCAGCAGTTTAGTGACAGGGGGCCGGCAGCCCCAGCATTTT.

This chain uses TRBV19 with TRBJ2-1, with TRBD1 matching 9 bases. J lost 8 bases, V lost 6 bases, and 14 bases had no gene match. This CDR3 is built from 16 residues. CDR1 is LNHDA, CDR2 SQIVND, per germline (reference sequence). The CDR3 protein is CASRQGPGQGEYEQFF. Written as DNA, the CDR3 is TGTGCCAGTAGACAAGGACCGGGACAGGGCGAGTATGAGCAGTTCTTC.

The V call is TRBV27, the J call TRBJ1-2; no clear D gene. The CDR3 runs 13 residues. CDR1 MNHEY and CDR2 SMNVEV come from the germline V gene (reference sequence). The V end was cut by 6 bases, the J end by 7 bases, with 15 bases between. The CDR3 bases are TGTGCCAGCAGCTCTACGAGGGAAGGTGGCTACACCTTC. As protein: CASSSTREGGYTF.

As DNA, the CDR3 is TGTGCCAGCTCAACAGGGACAGACACTGAAGCTTTCTTT. Translating gives CASSTGTDTEAFF. V and J are TRBV18 and TRBJ1-1, with 7 bases matching TRBD1. The CDR3 is 13 residues long. Germline V lookup: CDR1 KGHSH, CDR2 LQKENI. V gave up 5 bases and J gave up 3 bases; unmatched junction bases: 3.

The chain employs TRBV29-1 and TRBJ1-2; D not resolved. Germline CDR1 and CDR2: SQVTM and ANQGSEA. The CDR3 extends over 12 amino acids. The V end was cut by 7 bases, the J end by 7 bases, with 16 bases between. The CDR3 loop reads CSAEPYFGGYTF. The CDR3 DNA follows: TGCAGCGCCGAGCCGTACTTCGGTGGCTACACCTTC.

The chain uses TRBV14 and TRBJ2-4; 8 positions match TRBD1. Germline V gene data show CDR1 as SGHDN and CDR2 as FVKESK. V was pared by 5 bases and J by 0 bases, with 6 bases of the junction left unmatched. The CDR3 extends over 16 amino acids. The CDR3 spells CASSKGTGLAKNIQYF. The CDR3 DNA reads TGTGCCAGCAGCAAAGGGACAGGCCTAGCCAAAAACATTCAGTACTTC.

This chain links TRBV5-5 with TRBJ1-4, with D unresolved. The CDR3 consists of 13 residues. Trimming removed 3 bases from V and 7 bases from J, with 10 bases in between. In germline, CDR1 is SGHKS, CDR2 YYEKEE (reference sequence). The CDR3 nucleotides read TGTGCCAGCAGCTCTTGGGGAGGTGAAAAACTGTTTTTT. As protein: CASSSWGGEKLFF.

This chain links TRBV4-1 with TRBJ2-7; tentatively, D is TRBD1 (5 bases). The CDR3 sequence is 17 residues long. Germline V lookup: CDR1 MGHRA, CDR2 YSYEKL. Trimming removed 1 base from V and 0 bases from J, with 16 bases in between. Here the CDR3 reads CASSQGWTSGRSYEQYF. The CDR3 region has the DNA TGCGCCAGCAGCCAAGGATGGACATCCGGTCGCTCCTACGAGCAGTACTTC.